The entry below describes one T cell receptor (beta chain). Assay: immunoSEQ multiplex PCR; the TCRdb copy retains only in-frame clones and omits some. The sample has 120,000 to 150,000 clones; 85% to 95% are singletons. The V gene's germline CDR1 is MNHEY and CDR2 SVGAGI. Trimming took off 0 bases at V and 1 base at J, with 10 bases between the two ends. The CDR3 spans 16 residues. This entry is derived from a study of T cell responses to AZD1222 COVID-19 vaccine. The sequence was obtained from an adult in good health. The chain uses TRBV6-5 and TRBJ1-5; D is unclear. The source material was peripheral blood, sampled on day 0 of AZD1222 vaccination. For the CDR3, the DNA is TGTGCCAGCAGTTACTCCGGGGTGCCCAGCAATCAGCCCCAGCATTTT. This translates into CASSYSGVPSNQPQHF.